A single sample is the source of the 4 T cell receptor beta chains below, sequenced in a study of cytomegalovirus exposure and HLA in healthy donors. It was with 60 Vbeta and 13 Jbeta primers that the PCR ran. The protocol was immunoSEQ multiplex PCR, while the TCRdb copy is restricted to in-frame clones and leaves out a portion. The table includes over 100,000 clones, 81% detected once. Sequencing input: PBMCs. The receptors originated from a woman in her twenties or thirties in good health and CMV-seronegative.

This clone was observed once. The chain recombines TRBV7-6 with TRBJ1-5; 10 bases are shared with TRBD1. Losses at the gene ends were 5 bases for V and 2 bases for J; bases not matched to a gene: 3. Germline V lookup: CDR1 SGHVS, CDR2 FNYEAQ. The length of the CDR3 is 15 residues. CDR3 residues: CASSQGTGGNQPQHF. CDR3 sequence (DNA): TGTGCCAGCAGCCAAGGGACAGGGGGCAATCAGCCCCAGCATTTT.

The V and J genes are TRBV19 and TRBJ2-5; 12 positions match TRBD2. This CDR3 has 14 amino acids. Germline loops: CDR1 LNHDA, CDR2 SQIVND (reference sequence). V trimming: 7 bases; J trimming: 4 bases; junction bases outside the gene matches: 4. The CDR3 region is CASKKTSGGETQYF. CDR3 coding DNA: TGTGCCAGTAAGAAGACTAGCGGGGGAGAGACCCAGTACTTC.

As to this clone: Other DNA sequences in the same sample also yield this CDR3. The chain recombines TRBV9 with TRBJ1-1; D uncertain. The CDR3 loop spans 12 amino acids. CDR1 SGDLS and CDR2 YYNGEE come from the germline V gene. V lost 3 bases and J lost 1, with 4 bases in between. CDR3: CASSARNTEAFF. The CDR3 bases are TGTGCCAGCAGCGCCCGGAACACTGAAGCTTTCTTT.

This rearrangement joins TRBV6-1 to TRBJ1-1; a weak D match, TRBD1 (5 bases). Trimming removed 7 bases at V and 2 bases at J, with 11 bases between. Germline CDR1 reads MNHNS; CDR2 reads SASEGT. This CDR3 is built from 13 residues. The CDR3 region is CASKGMGNTEAFF. The CDR3 nucleotides are TGTGCCAGCAAGGGGATGGGAAACACTGAAGCTTTCTTT.